This TCR beta chain was identified in a study of T cell changes during pregnancy in multiple sclerosis. Trimming cost V 1 base and J 2 bases; bases outside gene matches: 9. Germline assignment: CDR1 SGHNT and CDR2 YENEEA. The CDR3 is made up of 18 amino acids. Profiled with immunoSEQ multiplex PCR; TCRdb holds only in-frame clones, not every one. Here the sample spans under 25,000 clones, 80% to 90% being singletons. The receptor was derived from a female donor in good health, enrolled as a control in a pregnancy study. This specimen was CD8+ T cells from peripheral blood mononuclear cells, taken in the first trimester of pregnancy. This rearrangement joins TRBV11-3 to TRBJ1-2; 11 bases align to TRBD1. The CDR3 here is CASSLGSGQGAKNYGYTF. In DNA, the CDR3 is TGTGCCAGCAGCTTAGGTTCTGGACAGGGGGCTAAGAACTATGGCTACACCTTC.